This entry lists 21 T cell receptor beta chains sequenced from one sample in a study of T and B cells in COVID-19 patients. Multiplex PCR with BIOMED2 TRB-A/B primer pools amplified TRB rearrangements. One entry per CDR3 protein, called by TCRdb with MiXCR from the multiplex PCR reads. Of about 14,000 distinct CDR3 sequences listed, roughly 27% are singletons. From blood, roughly 220-550 ng of genomic DNA served as TRB template. The material sequenced was blood. These receptors came from a human donor who had recovered from COVID-19.

This clonotype is classed as medium-sized. CDR3 in amino acids: CASSFEQGETQYF. The CDR3 nucleotides read TGTGCCAGCAGCTTTGAACAGGGAGAGACCCAGTACTTC. This chain connects TRBV11-1 to TRBJ2-5; tentative D call: TRBD1 (6 bases). V lost 3 bases and J lost 4, with 9 bases in between. Germline loops: CDR1 SGHAT, CDR2 FQDESV (reference sequence). The CDR3 is made up of 13 amino acids.

This clonotype is classed as medium-sized (0.01 to 0.1%). The V call is TRBV27, the J call TRBJ2-7, with 8 bases matching TRBD2. The V segment lost 5 bases and the J segment 3 bases; nucleotides outside the gene matches: 12. Germline lookup yields CDR1 MNHEY and CDR2 SMNVEV (reference sequence). The CDR3 is 16 residues long. The DNA of the CDR3 is TGTGCCAGCAGTCCCCAGGGACGTCTAGCGGGCTACGAGCAGTACTTC. Residues: CASSPQGRLAGYEQYF.

The V and J genes are TRBV30 and TRBJ1-3; 7 bases are shared with TRBD1. From germline, CDR1 is GTSNPN and CDR2 SVGIG (reference sequence). The CDR3 extends over 15 amino acids. V lost 4 bases, J lost 8 bases, and 14 bases stayed unmatched. CDR3 sequence reads: CAWTILGGYRDTIYF. The CDR3 nucleotides read TGTGCCTGGACTATTCTAGGGGGCTATCGGGACACCATATATTTT.

This clonotype was seen a handful of times. J is TRBJ2-1 and V is TRBV7-9; 13 nucleotides agree with TRBD2. With V trimmed by 5 bases and J by 8 bases, 6 bases remained unmatched. Germline CDR1 and CDR2: SEHNR and FQNEAQ (reference sequence). This CDR3 comprises 15 residues. CDR3 sequence (DNA): TGTGCCAGCAGCAGGACTAGCGGGAGTGGGGATGAGCAGTTCTTC. Amino acids: CASSRTSGSGDEQFF.

By share, this clonotype ranks as medium-sized. V usage is TRBV29-1 and J usage is TRBJ2-5; TRBD1 matches 9 bases. The germline gives CDR1 SQVTM, CDR2 ANQGSEA. The CDR3 extends over 15 amino acids. With V trimmed by 7 bases and J by 0 bases, 9 bases remained unmatched. The CDR3 region is CSAQQGAIYQETQYF. Here the CDR3 DNA reads TGCAGCGCCCAACAGGGGGCGATCTACCAAGAGACCCAGTACTTC.

This clonotype was seen repeatedly, ten times or more. The rearrangement joins TRBV27 to TRBJ2-1; TRBD1 might be the D (6 bases). The V and J ends lost 6 bases and 0 bases respectively, with 9 bases between them. This CDR3 spans 14 amino acids. Germline V gene sequence: CDR1 MNHEY, CDR2 SMNVEV (reference sequence). The CDR3 coding sequence is TGTGCCAGCAGACCAGGGGACTCCTACAATGAGCAGTTCTTC. Translated: CASRPGDSYNEQFF.

This clonotype is medium-sized (0.01 to 0.1%). This rearrangement joins TRBV27 to TRBJ2-7, with D possibly TRBD2 on 6 matching bases. The length of the CDR3 is 14 residues. In germline, CDR1 is MNHEY, CDR2 SMNVEV (reference sequence). V was trimmed by 0 bases and J by 5 bases, leaving 11 bases between them. The CDR3 protein is CASSLSSGHDEQYF. The CDR3 nucleotides read TGTGCCAGCAGTTTATCAAGCGGGCACGACGAGCAGTACTTC.

This clonotype is termed medium-sized (0.01 to 0.1%). The rearrangement joins TRBV29-1 to TRBJ2-1; D is possibly TRBD1 (5 bases). CDR1 and CDR2 from the germline V gene are SQVTM and ANQGSEA. Trimming pared 3 bases from V and 3 bases from J, leaving 12 bases between. CDR3 size: 14 residues. The CDR3 region is CSVEGPEHYNEQFF. Written as DNA, the CDR3 is TGCAGCGTTGAGGGGCCCGAGCACTACAATGAGCAGTTCTTC.

J is TRBJ2-1 and V is TRBV7-2; D is possibly TRBD1 or TRBD2 (6 bases each). Germline CDR1 is SGHTA and CDR2 is FQGNSA. CDR3 length equals 17 residues. Trimming left V 6 bases short and J 4 bases short, with 22 bases between. The CDR3 region has the DNA TGTGCCAGCAGTACCCGGAGCGGAGGGGGTCAATACAATGAGCAGTTCTTC. It is translated as CASSTRSGGGQYNEQFF.

This clonotype turned up a few times. The chain joins TRBV12-3 or TRBV12-4 to TRBJ2-5; no definite D call. V was clipped by 1 base and J by 13 bases, with 16 bases between them. The CDR3 length is 13 residues. CDR3 protein: CASSLDGLNLWYF. The DNA for the CDR3 is TGTGCCAGCAGTTTAGACGGGCTAAATCTATGGTACTTC.

The chain has TRBV7-9 and TRBJ1-6; the D is unclear. V was cut by 5 bases and J by 13 bases, with 12 bases left in between. Germline V CDR1 and CDR2: SEHNR, FQNEAQ (reference sequence). The CDR3 runs 12 residues. The CDR3 region has the DNA TGTGCCAGCAGCACCCCATTAGCTCCCCTCCACTTT. This codes for CASSTPLAPLHF.

This clonotype was seen ten or more times. The rearrangement joins TRBV6-4 to TRBJ2-3; 7 bases are a match to TRBD1. The germline V gene has CDR1 MRHNA and CDR2 SNTAGT. The ends lost 3 bases at V and 5 bases at J; junction bases unmatched: 5. The CDR3 contains 14 residues. The CDR3 bases are TGTGCCAGCAGTGATGGGCCAGGGGGAGATACGCAGTATTTT. It specifies CASSDGPGGDTQYF.

A note on this clonotype: A read error may be the cause here, since a much bigger clone is one base away. The chain uses TRBV6-6 and TRBJ2-1, with 7 nucleotides matching TRBD2. This CDR3 has 15 amino acids. From germline, CDR1 is MNHNY and CDR2 SVGAGI (reference sequence). CDR3 in DNA: TGTGCCAGCTGTTACTCTACTAGCGACCACAATGAGCAGTTCTTC. Protein product: CASCYSTSDHNEQFF.

This clonotype was seen a handful of times. The chain couples TRBV12-3 or TRBV12-4 to TRBJ1-4; 9 bases map to TRBD1. V dropped 8 bases and J dropped 6; count of bases not matched to a gene: 4. The CDR3 extends over 13 amino acids. The CDR3 nucleotides are TGTGCCAGCTTCCGGGACAGGGATGAAAAACTGTTTTTT. It specifies CASFRDRDEKLFF.

The chain uses TRBV6-1 and TRBJ1-1, with D perhaps TRBD1 (5 bases). The CDR3 consists of 13 residues. Trimming took off 6 bases at V and 6 bases at J, with 14 bases between the two ends. The germline gives CDR1 MNHNS, CDR2 SASEGT. The CDR3 DNA sequence: TGTGCCAGCAGCGGTCAGGGCATCGCTGAAGCTTTCTTT. Its translation: CASSGQGIAEAFF.

V usage is TRBV12-3 or TRBV12-4 and J usage is TRBJ2-7, with 11 nucleotides matching TRBD1. V lost 2 bases and J lost 5; bases outside the gene matches: 5. This CDR3 is 15 amino acids long. CDR3 sequence reads: CASSLLGTGGNEQYF. For the CDR3, the DNA is TGTGCCAGCAGTTTACTGGGGACAGGGGGAAACGAGCAGTACTTC.

This clonotype appeared a few times. The rearrangement joins TRBV14 to TRBJ2-2; 7 positions agree with TRBD1. From germline, CDR1 is SGHDN and CDR2 FVKESK. The V and J ends lost 3 bases and 0 bases, in that order; junction bases with no gene match: 7. There are 17 residues in the CDR3. Here the CDR3 reads CASSHRDSLSNTGELFF. The CDR3 coding sequence is TGTGCCAGCAGCCATAGGGACAGCCTCTCGAACACCGGGGAGCTGTTTTTT.

The chain carries TRBV30 and TRBJ1-2, with 10 bases identical to TRBD1. The V gene end was trimmed by 1 base and the J gene end by 2 bases; junction bases not matched to a gene: 1. The CDR3 loop spans 14 amino acids. Germline CDR1 and CDR2: GTSNPN and SVGIG (reference sequence). The CDR3 is CAWSGDRGNYGYTF. The CDR3 DNA reads TGTGCCTGGAGTGGGGACAGGGGCAACTATGGCTACACCTTC.

This clonotype has a handful of counts. The chain carries TRBV14 and TRBJ1-1; D is unclear. In germline, CDR1 is SGHDN, CDR2 FVKESK. V was cut by 0 bases and J by 6 bases, with 8 bases left in between. This CDR3 comprises 13 residues. CDR3 DNA sequence: TGTGCCAGCAGCCAAGATGGGTTATCTGAAGCTTTCTTT. Amino acids: CASSQDGLSEAFF.

By share, this clonotype ranks as medium-sized (0.01 to 0.1%). The CDR3, as DNA: TGTGCCAGCTCACCACCGGCGGGGGGGCCAAATGAGCAGTTCTTC. This encodes CASSPPAGGPNEQFF. The rearrangement uses TRBV18 and TRBJ2-1; TRBD2 agrees at 9 bases. The germline V gene encodes CDR1 KGHSH and CDR2 LQKENI. CDR3 size: 15 residues. V was pared by 0 bases and J by 7 bases, with 4 bases of the junction left unmatched. The entire variable domain, with the rest obtained from reference TRBV18 and TRBJ2-1, is as follows: NAGVMQNPRHLVRRRGQEARLRCSPMKGHSHVYWYRQLPEEGLKFMVYLQKENIIDESGMPKERFSAEFPKEGPSILRIQQVVRGDSAAYFCASSPPAGGPNEQFFGPGTRLTVL.

This clonotype was seen a handful of times. CDR3 nucleotides: TGTGCCAGCAGCTTTGGGATAGAAGCTTTCTTT. Translated, it gives CASSFGIEAFF. The chain links TRBV5-6 to TRBJ1-1; no definite D call. CDR3 length: 11 residues. Between the trimmed V and J ends, which lost 2 bases and 8 bases, there was a span of 7 bases. The V gene's germline CDR1 is SGHDT and CDR2 YYEEEE.